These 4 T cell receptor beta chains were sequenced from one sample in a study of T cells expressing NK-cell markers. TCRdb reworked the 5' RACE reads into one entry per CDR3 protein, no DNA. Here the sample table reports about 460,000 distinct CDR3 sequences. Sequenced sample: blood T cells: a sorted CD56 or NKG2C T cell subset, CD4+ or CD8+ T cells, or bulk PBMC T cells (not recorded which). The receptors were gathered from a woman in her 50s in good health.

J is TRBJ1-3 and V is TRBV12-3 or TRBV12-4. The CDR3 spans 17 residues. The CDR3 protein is CASSSTSRARSGNTIYF.

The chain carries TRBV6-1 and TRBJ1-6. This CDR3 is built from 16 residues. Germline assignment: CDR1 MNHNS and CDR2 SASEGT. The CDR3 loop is CASSGVPTSYNSPLHF.

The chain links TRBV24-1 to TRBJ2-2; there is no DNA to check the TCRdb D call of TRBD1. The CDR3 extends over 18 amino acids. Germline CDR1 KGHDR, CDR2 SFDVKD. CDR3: CATSDFRRAYANTGELFF.

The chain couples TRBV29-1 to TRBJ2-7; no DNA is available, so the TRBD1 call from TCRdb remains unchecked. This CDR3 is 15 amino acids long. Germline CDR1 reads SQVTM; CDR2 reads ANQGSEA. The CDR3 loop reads CSVEGLRDRLYEQYF.